A single sample is the source of the 30 T cell receptor beta chains below, sequenced in a study of early T cells in non-severe SARS-CoV-2 infection. TCRdb reanalysed the 5' RACE reads using MiXCR and keeps one entry per CDR3 protein. The sample lists tens of thousands of distinct CDR3 sequences; approximately 5.5% were seen once. Sequencing was done on a sample of whole blood. The receptors derive from an adult who was a healthcare worker with PCR-confirmed SARS-CoV-2 infection or an uninfected control (not recorded which).

With regard to this clonotype: A much larger clone is a single base away; this may be a read error. The J gene is TRBJ2-1, the V gene TRBV4-3, with a tentative D call TRBD2 (5 bases). With 4 bases removed from V and 1 base from J, the gap between germline ends came to 14 bases. The CDR3 sequence is 16 residues long. Looked up from germline, CDR1 is LGHNA and CDR2 is YSLEER. The CDR3 bases are TGCGCCAGCAGCCGGGAAGCGAGAGGGTCCTACAATGAGCAGTTCTTC. This sequence encodes CASSREARGSYNEQFF.

In this sample, this clonotype turned up many times. The V call is TRBV6-2 or TRBV6-3, the J call TRBJ2-7; D gene uncertain. V was pared by 0 bases and J by 1 base, with 4 bases between. Germline CDR1 MNHEY, CDR2 SVGEGT. The CDR3 has 13 amino acids. The chain's CDR3 is CASSYSVSYEQYF. The CDR3 DNA follows: TGTGCCAGCAGTTACTCCGTATCCTACGAGCAGTACTTC.

This clonotype was seen more than once but under ten times. The rearrangement uses TRBV28 and TRBJ2-3, with D possibly matching TRBD2 (6 bases). V was shortened by 2 bases and J by 4 bases, with 7 bases between the two germline ends. CDR1 is MDHEN, CDR2 SYDVKM, per germline. The CDR3 has 13 residues. As DNA, the CDR3 is TGTGCCAGCAGTTTACCGGGGGCAGATACGCAGTATTTT. It encodes CASSLPGADTQYF.

The V and J genes are TRBV5-6 and TRBJ2-7; D remains ambiguous. The CDR3 is 12 residues long. The germline CDR1 and CDR2 sequences are SGHDT and YYEEEE. Deletions cut 6 bases from V and 7 bases from J, with 14 bases between. CDR3 bases: TGTGCCAGCACGGGCTTTCTGGGAGAGCAGTACTTC. It codes for CASTGFLGEQYF.

In its sample, this clonotype was seen many times. The chain recombines TRBV3-1 with TRBJ2-1; D gene ambiguous. This CDR3 is 12 amino acids long. The germline gives CDR1 LGHDT, CDR2 YNNKEL (reference sequence). Trimming removed 4 bases from V and 10 bases from J, with 11 bases in between. The CDR3 sequence is CASSLSVREQFF. The CDR3 coding sequence is TGTGCCAGCAGCCTGTCAGTCCGGGAGCAGTTCTTC.

The chain is built from TRBV14 and TRBJ1-4; D remains ambiguous. This CDR3 has 15 amino acids. V was cut by 3 bases and J by 5 bases, with 13 bases left in between. CDR1 and CDR2 (germline): SGHDN, FVKESK. This CDR3 reads CASSQRTDSNEKLFF. The CDR3 DNA sequence: TGTGCCAGCAGCCAGAGGACCGATTCCAATGAAAAACTGTTTTTT.

This clonotype was observed many times. This chain uses TRBV20-1 with TRBJ2-1, with a possible D match to TRBD1 (6 bases). V was cut by 1 base and J by 8 bases, with 15 bases left in between. CDR1 DFQATT and CDR2 SNEGSKA come from the germline V gene (reference sequence). This CDR3 spans 14 amino acids. This CDR3 is CSARARTEGYEQFF. The DNA of the CDR3 is TGCAGTGCTAGAGCCCGGACAGAGGGGTATGAGCAGTTCTTC.

In its sample, this clonotype was seen many times. The rearrangement uses TRBV20-1 and TRBJ1-1, with D possibly matching TRBD1 (5 bases). There are 13 residues in the CDR3. The germline CDR1 and CDR2 sequences are DFQATT and SNEGSKA (reference sequence). Trimming pared 6 bases from V and 6 bases from J, leaving 17 bases between. CDR3 in amino acids: CSARKLRVAEAFF. The CDR3 nucleotides are TGCAGTGCCCGGAAGCTCAGGGTTGCTGAAGCTTTCTTT.

This clonotype was recorded at least ten times. The rearrangement uses TRBV28 and TRBJ2-7; D ambiguous. CDR3 length: 13 amino acids. V lost 6 bases and J lost 5, with 14 bases in between. Germline CDR1 MDHEN, CDR2 SYDVKM. The CDR3 DNA reads TGTGCCAGCAGCTATATCGGCTACCACGAGCAGTACTTC. Translation: CASSYIGYHEQYF.

The chain links TRBV20-1 to TRBJ2-7; TRBD2 matches 11 bases. With V trimmed by 6 bases and J by 7 bases, 11 bases remained unmatched. The CDR3 consists of 14 residues. Germline V gene data show CDR1 as DFQATT and CDR2 as SNEGSKA (reference sequence). CDR3 DNA sequence: TGCAGTGCGGAATTAGCGGGAGGGCCGAAGGAGCAGTACTTC. This translates into CSAELAGGPKEQYF.

This clonotype was counted at least ten times. The V gene is TRBV6-4, the J gene TRBJ2-1; 10 bases align to TRBD2. CDR1 MRHNA and CDR2 SNTAGT come from the germline V gene. The CDR3 is made up of 17 amino acids. Trimming at V came to 11 bases and at J to 8 bases, leaving 21 bases not matched to a gene. CDR3 nucleotide sequence: TGTGCCGTGGTGGATTTTAAAGCGGGAGGGCGTTTTTATGAGCAGTTCTTC. It codes for CAVVDFKAGGRFYEQFF.

The chain has TRBV7-7 and TRBJ2-5, with no clear D. The V gene lost 1 base and the J gene lost 1 base, with 10 bases spanning the gap. The CDR3 runs to 15 residues. CDR1 is SSHAT and CDR2 is FNYEAQ in the germline V gene (reference sequence). The chain's CDR3 is CASSLVSGFQETQYF. CDR3 DNA: TGTGCCAGCAGCTTAGTTTCCGGATTCCAAGAGACCCAGTACTTC. The entire variable domain, with the rest obtained from reference TRBV7-7 and TRBJ2-5, is as follows: GAGVSQSPRYKVTKRGQDVTLRCDPISSHATLYWYQQALGQGPEFLTYFNYEAQPDKSGLPSDRFSAERPEGSISTLTIQRTEQRDSAMYRCASSLVSGFQETQYFGPGTRLLVL.

Within the sample, this clonotype is medium-sized. V is TRBV4-3 and J is TRBJ2-1; D unresolved. V gave up 0 bases and J gave up 2 bases, with 11 bases separating them. CDR1 is LGHNA and CDR2 is YSLEER in the germline V gene. The CDR3 has 16 amino acids. This CDR3 reads CASSQDRAEPYNEQFF. Written as DNA, the CDR3 is TGCGCCAGCAGCCAAGATCGGGCGGAGCCCTACAATGAGCAGTTCTTC.

The chain carries TRBV2 and TRBJ2-3, with D hard to call. This CDR3 has 14 residues. Trimming left V 1 base short and J 0 bases short, with 5 bases between. Germline CDR1 is SNHLY and CDR2 is FYNNEI. The CDR3 DNA follows: TGTGCCAGCAGTGAAGGACGGAGCACAGATACGCAGTATTTT. It translates to CASSEGRSTDTQYF.

This clonotype was seen only a few times. The rearrangement joins TRBV19 to TRBJ2-1; 11 bases match TRBD2. V was clipped by 3 bases and J by 3 bases; unmatched bases: 16. The CDR3 has 20 residues. Germline V gives CDR1 LNHDA, CDR2 SQIVND (reference sequence). The CDR3 DNA follows: TGTGCCAGTAGTATTTGGAATAGCGGGAGGGCCGGGTTGTTCTACAATGAGCAGTTCTTC. Translating gives CASSIWNSGRAGLFYNEQFF.

This clonotype was seen at least ten times. The V call is TRBV6-4, the J call TRBJ2-5; TRBD1 matches 8 bases. V trimming: 5 bases; J trimming: 3 bases; junction bases outside the gene matches: 2. The CDR3 runs 13 residues. Germline V CDR1 and CDR2: MRHNA, SNTAGT. In DNA form, the CDR3 reads TGTGCCAGCAGTCGGACAGGGAAAGAGACCCAGTACTTC. Translation gives CASSRTGKETQYF.

This clonotype was recorded many times. V gene TRBV6-2 or TRBV6-3 combines with J gene TRBJ2-1; TRBD2 matches 15 bases. J gave up 3 bases and V 5 bases, and 5 bases lay outside the gene matches. The CDR3 loop spans 17 amino acids. Germline V gives CDR1 MNHEY, CDR2 SVGEGT. CDR3 residues: CASSGTSGRSFYNEQFF. CDR3 DNA sequence: TGTGCCAGCAGTGGGACTAGCGGGAGGTCCTTCTACAATGAGCAGTTCTTC.

This clonotype was seen repeatedly, ten times or more. The chain joins TRBV7-6 to TRBJ1-6; TRBD1 matches at 12 bases. V was pared by 1 base and J by 9 bases, with 4 bases of the junction left unmatched. This CDR3 has 16 residues. Germline CDR1 SGHVS, CDR2 FNYEAQ. The DNA for the CDR3 is TGTGCCAGCAGCTTAGAAGGGACAGGGGGCGGTTCACCCCTCCACTTT. Translating it yields CASSLEGTGGGSPLHF.

This clonotype has a handful of counts. The chain is built from TRBV19 and TRBJ2-2; D is perhaps TRBD2 (6 bases). Germline-derived CDR1 and CDR2 are LNHDA and SQIVND (reference sequence). CDR3 length: 13 residues. The ends were cut back, 7 bases at V and 4 bases at J, with 10 bases in the middle. CDR3 sequence reads: CASNRRGTGELFF. In nucleotides, the CDR3 is TGTGCCAGTAATAGGCGGGGCACCGGGGAGCTGTTTTTT.

V gene TRBV29-1 combines with J gene TRBJ2-7; D gene unclear. Deletions cut 4 bases from V and 1 base from J, with 8 bases between. CDR1 is SQVTM, CDR2 ANQGSEA, per germline. The CDR3 has 12 residues. The DNA for the CDR3 is TGCAGCGTTGCGGGCCCTTCCTACGAGCAGTACTTC. The encoded protein is CSVAGPSYEQYF.

This clonotype was found a few times. The chain joins TRBV29-1 to TRBJ2-7, with 9 bases aligning to TRBD1. With V trimmed by 7 bases and J by 4 bases, 11 bases remained unmatched. Germline CDR1 is SQVTM and CDR2 is ANQGSEA. The CDR3 has 14 residues. CDR3 DNA: TGCAGCGGGATATCCGGGACAGGGATTTACGAGCAGTACTTC. This translates into CSGISGTGIYEQYF.

This clonotype was seen a handful of times. V gene TRBV12-3 or TRBV12-4 combines with J gene TRBJ1-1; D is unresolved. This CDR3 contains 14 residues. The V and J ends lost 5 bases and 0 bases respectively, with 10 bases between them. CDR3 nucleotides: TGTGCCAGCAGTGGCACAGCTTTGAACACTGAAGCTTTCTTT. This encodes CASSGTALNTEAFF.

This clonotype was detected many times. The chain carries TRBV7-6 and TRBJ2-3; 7 positions agree with TRBD2. Unmatched junction bases numbered 2, after V lost 4 bases and J lost 1 base. Germline V gives CDR1 SGHVS, CDR2 FNYEAQ. This CDR3 region has 14 residues. The CDR3 region is CASSSGLRTDTQYF. As DNA, the CDR3 is TGTGCCAGCAGCTCGGGACTACGCACAGATACGCAGTATTTT.

At least ten counts were recorded for this clonotype. The rearrangement uses TRBV7-6 and TRBJ2-7; D gene unclear. V lost 1 base, J lost 4 bases, and 8 bases lay in between. Germline V gives CDR1 SGHVS, CDR2 FNYEAQ. The CDR3 has 13 amino acids. This CDR3 reads CASSLESGYEQYF. The CDR3 DNA is TGTGCCAGCAGCTTAGAATCGGGTTACGAGCAGTACTTC.

This clonotype appeared many times. V gene TRBV7-8 combines with J gene TRBJ1-2; TRBD1 aligns across 7 bases. The CDR3 totals 13 residues. Trimming took 8 bases from V and 6 from J; bases not matched to a gene: 9. From germline, CDR1 is SGHVS and CDR2 FQNEAQ. This chain's CDR3 is CASRGRGIDGYTF. CDR3 DNA: TGTGCCAGCCGAGGCAGGGGGATCGATGGCTACACCTTC. Filled out from reference TRBV7-8 and TRBJ1-2, the complete variable domain reads GAGVSQSPRYKVAKRGQDVALRCDPISGHVSLFWYQQALGQGPEFLTYFQNEAQLDKSGLPSDRFFAERPEGSVSTLKIQRTQQEDSAVYLCASRGRGIDGYTFGSGTRLTVV.

The CDR3 reads CASGHGGNIYEQYF. The CDR3 DNA is TGTGCCAGCGGACACGGCGGAAACATCTACGAGCAGTACTTC. The chain is built from TRBV28 and TRBJ2-7, with a possible D match to TRBD1 (5 bases). Per the germline V gene, CDR1 is MDHEN and CDR2 is SYDVKM. The V and J ends lost 8 bases and 3 bases respectively, with 17 bases between them. This CDR3 spans 14 amino acids.

This clonotype was seen a handful of times. The V call is TRBV6-5, the J call TRBJ2-1; D uncertain. This CDR3 region has 14 residues. CDR1 MNHEY and CDR2 SVGAGI come from the germline V gene. V was clipped by 4 bases and J by 3 bases, with 10 bases between them. CDR3 region: CASSWSSYYNEQFF. CDR3 in DNA: TGTGCCAGCAGTTGGTCATCTTACTACAATGAGCAGTTCTTC.

This clonotype was detected a few times. V gene TRBV7-2 combines with J gene TRBJ2-2; TRBD2 agrees at 7 bases. Germline-derived CDR1 and CDR2 are SGHTA and FQGNSA. The CDR3 spans 16 residues. With V trimmed by 1 base and J by 4 bases, 6 bases remained unmatched. The CDR3 spells CASSLGSAGATGELFF. The CDR3 DNA reads as TGTGCCAGCAGCTTAGGGAGCGCGGGAGCCACCGGGGAGCTGTTTTTT.

A word on this clonotype: This may come from a read error, since a much larger clone is one base off. This chain connects TRBV7-2 to TRBJ2-5, with 8 bases that match TRBD2. CDR3 size: 15 residues. Germline V CDR1 and CDR2: SGHTA, FQGNSA. The V and J ends lost 2 bases and 0 bases, in that order; junction bases with no gene match: 2. The CDR3 DNA reads as TGTGCCAGCAGCTTAACGACTAGCGACCAAGAGACCCAGTACTTC. This gives the protein CASSLTTSDQETQYF.

This clonotype was found many times. The chain is built from TRBV5-1 and TRBJ2-2, with D tentatively TRBD2 (6 bases). In germline, CDR1 is SGHRS, CDR2 YFSETQ. The CDR3 spans 15 residues. The germline V and J ends were trimmed by 1 base and 4 bases, with 11 bases remaining between them. The CDR3 nucleotides read TGCGCCAGCAGCTTGATGGAGGGGACCACCGGGGAGCTGTTTTTT. Encoded protein: CASSLMEGTTGELFF.